The clone carrying this T cell receptor beta chain was observed a few times. The record originates from a study of blood T cell repertoires in COVID-19. Study-wide background: Italy, Spain and the United States were the sources of the convalescent and acute COVID-19 samples.

Clones were sequenced by immunoSEQ multiplex PCR, and TCRdb holds only the in-frame ones, with some missing. The sample shows 190,000 or so clones, around 85% of them seen only once. The junction had 2 bases not matched to a gene; V was cut back by 3 bases and J by 6 bases. The CDR3 loop spans 13 amino acids. Germline CDR1 reads SGHRS; CDR2 reads YFSETQ. The V call is TRBV5-1, the J call TRBJ2-7; 11 positions match TRBD2. This clonotype originated in a woman in her 70s with acute or convalescent COVID-19. The sample comprised peripheral blood. CDR3 coding DNA: TGCGCCAGCAGCTCCCTAGCGGGAGGCGAGCAGTACTTC. As protein: CASSSLAGGEQYF.